Sequencing of this TCR beta chain was carried out in a study of T cell changes during pregnancy in multiple sclerosis. Repertoires were generated with immunoSEQ multiplex PCR, while TCRdb's copy carries only in-frame clones and drops some. The sample shows approximately 50,000 clones, about 92% of them seen only once. This TCR came from a female donor with multiple sclerosis, enrolled in a pregnancy study. The sequencing used CD4+ T cells from peripheral blood mononuclear cells, collected after pregnancy.

The CDR3: CASSLSVGRYNEQFF. CDR3 in DNA: TGTGCCAGCAGTTTATCGGTCGGGAGGTACAATGAGCAGTTCTTC. This chain connects TRBV27 to TRBJ2-1; 7 bases are a match to TRBD2. The CDR3 covers 15 residues. Trimming took 0 bases from V and 4 from J; bases not matched to a gene: 3. From germline, CDR1 is MNHEY and CDR2 SMNVEV (reference sequence).